The clone carrying this TCR beta chain came up once. CDR3 size: 13 residues. The ends were cut back, 5 bases at V and 5 bases at J, with 9 bases in the middle. Random hexamers were used to reverse transcribe about 0.5 to 1 ug of RNA. Across 54 Vbeta and 13 Jbeta, TCR beta CDR3 was amplified with immunoSEQ multiplex PCR. TCRdb ran MiXCR on the immunoSEQ multiplex PCR reads and lists one entry per CDR3 protein. The sample records hundreds of thousands of distinct CDR3 sequences, 85% to 95% being singletons. The sample comes from a study of CD8 T cells in Susac syndrome. Material for sequencing was CD4+ T cells from PBMCs. The rearrangement uses TRBV12-3 or TRBV12-4 and TRBJ2-2; D not certain. This receptor was taken from a human donor with multiple sclerosis. CDR3 region: CASSQDGTGELFF. The CDR3 DNA is TGTGCCAGCAGTCAGGACGGAACCGGGGAGCTGTTTTTT.